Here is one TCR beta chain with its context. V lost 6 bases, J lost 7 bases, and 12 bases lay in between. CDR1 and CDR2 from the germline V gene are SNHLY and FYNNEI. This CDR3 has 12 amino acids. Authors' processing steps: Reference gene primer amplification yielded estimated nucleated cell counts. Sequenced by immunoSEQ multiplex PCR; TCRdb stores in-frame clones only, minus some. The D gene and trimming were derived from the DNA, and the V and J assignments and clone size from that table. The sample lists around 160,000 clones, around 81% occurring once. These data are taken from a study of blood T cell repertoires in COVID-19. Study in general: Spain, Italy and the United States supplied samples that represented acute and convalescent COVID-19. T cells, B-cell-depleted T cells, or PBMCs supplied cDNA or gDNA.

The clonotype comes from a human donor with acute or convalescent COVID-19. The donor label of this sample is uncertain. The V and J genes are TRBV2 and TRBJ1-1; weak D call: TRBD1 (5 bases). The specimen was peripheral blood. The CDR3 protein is CASSVDIFEAFF. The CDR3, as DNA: TGTGCCAGCAGCGTGGACATCTTTGAAGCTTTCTTT.